This TCR beta chain is from a study of post-analysis software for immune sequencing data. Background on the study: Clinical courses comprised relapsing-remitting, secondary progressive and progressive-relapsing multiple sclerosis. Findings of the study overall: For normalized Chao1 diversity, multiple sclerosis patients scored significantly lower than controls did. Under the F measure, samples that were prepared in one batch clustered strongly together.

The TCR beta cDNA libraries contained unique molecular identifiers. Out of roughly 0.95 to 10 million T cells, 480,000 or so cDNA molecules were generated. TCRdb called the PCR reads again in MiXCR, with one record for every CDR3 protein. The sample yields hundreds of thousands of distinct CDR3 sequences, roughly three fifths seen once. With regard to this clonotype: The antigen is unknown.

The specimen was blood. This clonotype originated in a girl aged 2 to 10 with multiple sclerosis.

The chain's CDR3 is CASSLRGAGMGNEQFF. CDR3 coding DNA: TGTGCCAGCAGCCTCCGAGGAGCGGGGATGGGCAATGAGCAGTTCTTC. The chain recombines TRBV7-2 with TRBJ2-1, with 7 bases fitting TRBD2. CDR1 is SGHTA and CDR2 is FQGNSA in the germline V gene. This CDR3 is built from 16 residues. V lost 5 bases to trimming and J lost 6 bases; unmatched junction nucleotides: 13.